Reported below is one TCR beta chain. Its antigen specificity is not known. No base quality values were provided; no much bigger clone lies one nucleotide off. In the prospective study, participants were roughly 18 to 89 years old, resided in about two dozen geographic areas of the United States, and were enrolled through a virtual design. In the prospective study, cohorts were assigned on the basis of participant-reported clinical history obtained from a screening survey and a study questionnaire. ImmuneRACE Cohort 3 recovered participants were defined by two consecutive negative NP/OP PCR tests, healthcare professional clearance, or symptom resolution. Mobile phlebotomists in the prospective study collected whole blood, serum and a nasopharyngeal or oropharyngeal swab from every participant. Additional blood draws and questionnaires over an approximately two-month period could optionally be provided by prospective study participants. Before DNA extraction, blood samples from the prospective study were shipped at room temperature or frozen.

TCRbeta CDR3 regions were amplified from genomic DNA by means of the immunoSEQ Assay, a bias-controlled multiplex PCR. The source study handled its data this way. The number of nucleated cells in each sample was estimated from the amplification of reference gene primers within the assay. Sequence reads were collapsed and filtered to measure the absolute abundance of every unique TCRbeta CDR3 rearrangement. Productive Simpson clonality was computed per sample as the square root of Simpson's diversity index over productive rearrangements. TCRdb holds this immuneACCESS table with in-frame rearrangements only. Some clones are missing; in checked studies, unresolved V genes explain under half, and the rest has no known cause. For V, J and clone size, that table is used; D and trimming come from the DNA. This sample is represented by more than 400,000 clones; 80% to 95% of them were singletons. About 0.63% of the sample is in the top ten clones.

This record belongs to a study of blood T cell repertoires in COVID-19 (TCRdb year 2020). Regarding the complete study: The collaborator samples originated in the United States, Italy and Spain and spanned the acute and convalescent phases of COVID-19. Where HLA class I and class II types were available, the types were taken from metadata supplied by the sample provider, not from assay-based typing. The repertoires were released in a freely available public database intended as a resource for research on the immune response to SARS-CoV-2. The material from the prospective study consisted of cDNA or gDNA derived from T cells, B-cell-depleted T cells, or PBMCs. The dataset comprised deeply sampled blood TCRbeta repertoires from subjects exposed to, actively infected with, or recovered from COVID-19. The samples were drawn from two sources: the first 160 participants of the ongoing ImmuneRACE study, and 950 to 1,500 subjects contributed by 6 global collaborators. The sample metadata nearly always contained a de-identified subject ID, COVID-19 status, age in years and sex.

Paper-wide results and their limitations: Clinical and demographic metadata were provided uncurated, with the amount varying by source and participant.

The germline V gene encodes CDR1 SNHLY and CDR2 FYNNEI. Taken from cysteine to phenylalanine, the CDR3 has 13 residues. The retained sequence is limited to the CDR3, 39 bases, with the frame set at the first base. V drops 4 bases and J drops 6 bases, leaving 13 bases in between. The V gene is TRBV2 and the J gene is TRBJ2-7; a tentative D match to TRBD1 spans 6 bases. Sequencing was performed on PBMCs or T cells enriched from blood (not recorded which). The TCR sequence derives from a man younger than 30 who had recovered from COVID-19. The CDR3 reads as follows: CASSATGTGEQYF. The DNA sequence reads TGTGCCAGCAGTGCTACAGGGACGGGCGAGCAGTACTTC. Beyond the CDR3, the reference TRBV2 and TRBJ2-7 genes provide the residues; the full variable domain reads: EPEVTQTPSHQVTQMGQEVILRCVPISNHLYFYWYRQILGQKVEFLVSFYNNEISEKSEIFDDQFSVERPDGSNFTLKIRSTKLEDSAMYFCASSATGTGEQYFGPGTRLTVT.